These 14 T cell receptor beta chains share one sample of origin, sequenced in a study of control samples from healthy donors and cancer patients. Here immunoSEQ multiplex PCR was the method, and the copy in TCRdb shows in-frame clones only, minus some. The data contain about 96,000 clones, 85% to 95% of them singletons. The sequencing input was blood. These receptors came from a man aged 18 to 30 in good health.

V is TRBV6-1 and J is TRBJ1-6; the D is unclear. The germline V gene has CDR1 MNHNS and CDR2 SASEGT. CDR3 length: 16 residues. Trimming removed 2 bases from V and 5 bases from J, with 13 bases in between. Here the CDR3 DNA reads TGTGCCAGCAGTGAAATAAGGGCGCGGGATAATTCACCCCTCCACTTT. This codes for CASSEIRARDNSPLHF.

The rearrangement joins TRBV7-2 to TRBJ1-2, with 7 bases aligning to TRBD1. The CDR3 sequence is 19 residues long. J was trimmed by 3 bases and V by 4 bases; bases with no gene match: 20. Germline V CDR1 and CDR2: SGHTA, FQGNSA. The CDR3 spells CASSSIDYYFTGVDYGYTF. The CDR3 coding sequence is TGTGCCAGCAGCTCCATAGATTACTACTTCACAGGGGTAGACTATGGCTACACCTTC.

The chain uses TRBV29-1 and TRBJ2-7, with 7 bases identical to TRBD2. Germline CDR1 reads SQVTM; CDR2 reads ANQGSEA. The V gene end was trimmed by 2 bases and the J gene end by 0 bases; junction bases not matched to a gene: 10. CDR3 length: 16 amino acids. The CDR3 nucleotides read TGCAGCGTTGAAAGCCCTCTAGCGGAGAGCTCCTACGAGCAGTACTTC. It translates to CSVESPLAESSYEQYF.

This clone came up once. This chain connects TRBV11-2 to TRBJ2-5, with unresolved D. CDR1 and CDR2 from the germline V gene are SGHAT and FQNNGV. The germline V and J ends were trimmed by 6 bases and 6 bases, with 11 bases remaining between them. This CDR3 is 12 amino acids long. The CDR3 sequence is CASSLLWQTQYF. CDR3 in DNA: TGTGCCAGCAGTCTCCTTTGGCAGACCCAGTACTTC.

The chain couples TRBV4-2 to TRBJ1-4, with D perhaps matching TRBD1 (5 bases). V was shortened by 0 bases and J by 2 bases, with 10 bases between the two germline ends. This CDR3 spans 16 amino acids. Germline CDR1 LGHNA, CDR2 YNFKEQ. CDR3 residues: CASSQDERGTNEKLFF. The CDR3 DNA reads as TGTGCCAGCAGCCAAGATGAACGGGGGACTAATGAAAAACTGTTTTTT.

This chain connects TRBV6-1 to TRBJ1-5; 10 bases align to TRBD1. V lost 4 bases to trimming and J lost 2 bases; unmatched junction nucleotides: 11. Germline loops: CDR1 MNHNS, CDR2 SASEGT. CDR3 length: 18 residues. The CDR3 region has the DNA TGTGCCAGCAGTGCCTCGGGACAGGGGATTGGCGGCAATCAGCCCCAGCATTTT. Residues: CASSASGQGIGGNQPQHF.

This clone showed up just once. The chain carries TRBV24-1 and TRBJ2-2; tentatively, D is TRBD1 (5 bases). CDR1 is KGHDR, CDR2 SFDVKD, per germline. V lost 3 bases and J 1 base, leaving 5 bases between the germline ends. The CDR3 is 14 residues long. The CDR3 here is CATSDTGNTGELFF. The CDR3, as DNA: TGTGCCACCAGTGATACAGGGAACACCGGGGAGCTGTTTTTT.

The rearrangement joins TRBV30 to TRBJ2-3; 8 bases fit TRBD1. The CDR3 runs 14 residues. Germline CDR1 is GTSNPN and CDR2 is SVGIG (reference sequence). V shed 2 bases and J 2 bases; nucleotides not matched to a gene: 3. CDR3 sequence: CAWSWTGPTDTQYF. The CDR3 DNA reads as TGTGCCTGGAGTTGGACAGGGCCCACAGATACGCAGTATTTT.

This clone showed up just once. The J gene is TRBJ1-2, the V gene TRBV4-1, with D tentatively TRBD1 (6 bases). Germline CDR1 is MGHRA and CDR2 is YSYEKL. The CDR3 is 16 amino acids. V shed 2 bases and J shed 4 bases, with 17 bases lying between them. The CDR3: CASSQKGGGKGYGYTF. As DNA, the CDR3 is TGCGCCAGCAGCCAAAAAGGGGGGGGCAAGGGCTATGGCTACACCTTC.

This chain links TRBV19 with TRBJ1-2; tentatively, D is TRBD1 (5 bases). The V gene lost 5 bases and the J gene lost 8 bases, with 15 bases spanning the gap. The CDR3 length is 13 residues. Germline values: CDR1 LNHDA, CDR2 SQIVND (reference sequence). The CDR3 nucleotides are TGTGCCAGTAGTGCCCAGGGACTACGCGGCTACACCTTC. It is translated as CASSAQGLRGYTF.

The chain has TRBV4-3 and TRBJ2-1, with D perhaps being TRBD1 or TRBD2 (5 bases each). Trimming removed 2 bases at V and 6 bases at J, with 11 bases between. There are 14 residues in the CDR3. The germline gives CDR1 LGHNA, CDR2 YSLEER. CDR3 protein: CASSQIRGINEQFF. As DNA, the CDR3 is TGCGCCAGCAGCCAAATCCGGGGCATCAATGAGCAGTTCTTC.

This chain joins TRBV4-2 and TRBJ1-2; D possibly corresponds to TRBD1 (5 bases). V lost 0 bases to trimming and J lost 4 bases, with 15 bases between them. Germline V gene lookup returns CDR1 LGHNA and CDR2 YNFKEQ. The CDR3 is 16 residues long. The CDR3 nucleotides read TGTGCCAGCAGCCAAGATCGCCGGGACGCACGCTATGGCTACACCTTC. Protein: CASSQDRRDARYGYTF.

Here the CDR3 DNA reads TGTGCCAGCAGCTTAGCTGCGGGACAGGGGGCGAGCGGGGAGCTGTTTTTT. Protein product: CASSLAAGQGASGELFF. The V call is TRBV13, the J call TRBJ2-2, with 12 bases lining up with TRBD1. J was trimmed by 7 bases and V by 1 base; bases with no gene match: 7. CDR1 PRHDT and CDR2 FYEKMQ come from the germline V gene (reference sequence). The CDR3 is made up of 17 amino acids. The whole variable domain, remainder taken from reference TRBV13 and TRBJ2-2, is AAGVIQSPRHLIKEKRETATLKCYPIPRHDTVYWYQQGPGQDPQFLISFYEKMQSDKGSIPDRFSAQQFSDYHSELNMSSLELGDSALYFCASSLAAGQGASGELFFGEGSRLTVL.

Here the CDR3 DNA reads TGTGCCAGCAGTGCTAGCGGGAGCACAGATACGCAGTATTTT. This codes for CASSASGSTDTQYF. The chain employs TRBV6-4 and TRBJ2-3; 8 bases fit TRBD2. Germline V gene data show CDR1 as MRHNA and CDR2 as SNTAGT. The CDR3 covers 14 residues. The J segment lost 0 bases and the V segment lost 4 bases, leaving 0 bases of the junction unmatched.